This T cell receptor (beta chain) comes out of a study of naive and memory T cell subsets. Overall study findings and caveats: A few larger clonotypes appeared in naive repertoires, especially CD8, possibly memory cells re-expressing CD45RA.

Four subsets defined by CD45RA and CD27 were sorted after CD3, CD4, CD8 and live/dead staining. Two oligonucleotides, mixed equimolar, formed the beta constant-region primer covering TRBC1 and TRBC2. Nested alpha and beta constant-region primers with the SP2 primer drove four PCR rounds on ligated cDNA. TCRdb used MiXCR to reprocess the UMI-ligation and nested PCR reads, holding one entry per CDR3 protein. The profile shows over 110,000 distinct CDR3 sequences, about 20% of them singletons. Of note for this clonotype: As yet, its antigen is unknown.

The CDR3 loop spans 15 amino acids. Per germline, CDR1 MNHNY and CDR2 SVGAGI (reference sequence). Trimming stripped 6 bases from V and 2 bases from J, with 16 bases between. This TCR derives from a human donor in good health. Material for sequencing was naive CD8+ T cells from blood. The J gene is TRBJ1-1, the V gene TRBV6-6; D is possibly TRBD1 (5 bases). CDR3: CASRLGDVVNTEAFF. CDR3 coding DNA: TGTGCCAGCAGATTAGGGGACGTCGTAAACACTGAAGCTTTCTTT.